The sequence of this TCR beta chain was determined in a study of cytomegalovirus exposure and HLA in healthy donors. General study findings and limits: Researchers reported that a few CMV-associated chains were confirmed in vitro as CMV antigen-specific. For presence/absence analyses, sequencing depth was assumed to be roughly uniform across donors. Sequencing likely generated an artifact that appeared as a cluster of highly shared sequence variants.

Donors likely had unrecorded immune exposures despite being nominally healthy when sampled. The PCR had 60 Vbeta and 13 Jbeta primers. This table comes from immunoSEQ multiplex PCR, and its TCRdb copy is limited to in-frame clones, with some not included. The sample includes over 140,000 clones, more than 70% seen only once; the top ten take roughly 2.4%. In regard to this clone: Its antigen is currently unknown.

CDR3 size: 15 residues. The germline V gene encodes CDR1 SGHRS and CDR2 YFSETQ. V lost 1 base to trimming and J lost 6 bases; unmatched junction nucleotides: 8. Sequencing used PBMCs. The receptor was isolated from a man aged 45 to 65 in good health and CMV-seronegative. The rearrangement joins TRBV5-1 to TRBJ1-2, with 8 bases fitting TRBD1. The CDR3 reads CASSLYGTGEHGYTF. CDR3 sequence (DNA): TGCGCCAGCAGCTTGTATGGGACAGGCGAACATGGCTACACCTTC.